A selection of T cell receptor beta chains follows, all from one sample in a study of cytomegalovirus exposure and HLA in healthy donors. This table comes from immunoSEQ multiplex PCR, and its TCRdb copy is limited to in-frame clones, with some not included. The data show around 100,000 clones, over 80% seen once. The sequenced sample consisted of PBMCs. The source of these receptors is a man between 35 and 55 years old in good health and CMV-seronegative. The CDR3 runs from the conserved cysteine through the conserved F or W.

v_call cdr3_aa
TRBV2 CASRAGTENYGYTF
TRBV6-5 CASRRTGSNYGYTF
TRBV5-1 CASSLVGGGDLSHEQYF
TRBV18 CASSPRQTISTDTQYF
TRBV15 CATSRLDRAGYTF
TRBV9 CASSVSGGHLEQTQYF
TRBV21-1 CASSKANPGVGNEQYF
TRBV4-3 CASSLQIDRVTETFF
TRBV4-1 CASSQAPTGRLAFF
TRBV28 CASSPHGGYSGNTIYF
TRBV29-1 CSVGGTGVDYGYTF
TRBV5-1 CASSHSQGFNYGYTF
TRBV4-1 CASSQLNTGELFF
TRBV29-1 CSVVGSTPTGELFF
TRBV2 CASSDRRQGWDTEAFF
TRBV4-1 CASSQDTGMAEQFF
TRBV27 CASSVTGSEKLFF
TRBV29-1 CSVEGGQGLNEKLFF
TRBV7-8 CASSLVGRRGGTF
TRBV9 CASSAGLGSEAFF
TRBV6-1 CASRSQLAGGYEQFF
TRBV19 CASSMLRTKKSGELFF